The TCR beta chain described here comes from a study of blood T cell repertoires in COVID-19. On the study more broadly: Collection of acute and convalescent COVID-19 samples took place in the United States, Italy and Spain. PBMCs, B-cell-depleted T cells, or T cells were the source of the cDNA or gDNA that made up the material.

With 3 bases clipped from V and 4 bases from J, the junction kept 8 bases outside the gene matches. The CDR3 loop spans 16 amino acids. Per the germline V gene, CDR1 is SGHTA and CDR2 is FQGNSA. In the authors' workflow: Amplification with reference gene primers provided the estimates of nucleated cell counts. Only in-frame clones appear in the TCRdb table, and some are missing; sequencing was by immunoSEQ multiplex PCR. V, J and clone size derive from that table, while D and trimming were established from the DNA sequence. The sample has roughly 150,000 clones; approximately 80% are singletons. The sequencing sample was made of PBMCs or T cells enriched from blood (not recorded which). V usage is TRBV7-2 and J usage is TRBJ2-3, with TRBD1 identical over 9 bases. The receptor's source is a man between 65 and 79 years old who had been exposed to COVID-19. This CDR3 is CASSLGQGYRADTQYF. CDR3 bases: TGTGCCAGCAGCTTGGGACAGGGTTACCGGGCAGATACGCAGTATTTT.